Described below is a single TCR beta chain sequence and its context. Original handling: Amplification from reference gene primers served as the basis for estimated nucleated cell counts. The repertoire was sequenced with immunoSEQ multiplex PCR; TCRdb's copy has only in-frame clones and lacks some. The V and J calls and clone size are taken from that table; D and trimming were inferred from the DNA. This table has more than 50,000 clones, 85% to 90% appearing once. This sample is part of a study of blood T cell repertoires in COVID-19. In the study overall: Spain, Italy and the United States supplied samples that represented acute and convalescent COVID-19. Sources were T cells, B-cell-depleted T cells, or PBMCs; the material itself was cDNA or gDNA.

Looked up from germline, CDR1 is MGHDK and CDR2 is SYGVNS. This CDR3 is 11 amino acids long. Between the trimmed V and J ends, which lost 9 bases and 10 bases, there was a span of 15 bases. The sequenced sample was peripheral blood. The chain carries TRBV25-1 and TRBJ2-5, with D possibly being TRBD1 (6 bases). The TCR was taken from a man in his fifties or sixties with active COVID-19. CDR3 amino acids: CASTLWGRQYF. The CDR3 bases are TGTGCCAGTACTCTTTGGGGGCGCCAGTACTTC.